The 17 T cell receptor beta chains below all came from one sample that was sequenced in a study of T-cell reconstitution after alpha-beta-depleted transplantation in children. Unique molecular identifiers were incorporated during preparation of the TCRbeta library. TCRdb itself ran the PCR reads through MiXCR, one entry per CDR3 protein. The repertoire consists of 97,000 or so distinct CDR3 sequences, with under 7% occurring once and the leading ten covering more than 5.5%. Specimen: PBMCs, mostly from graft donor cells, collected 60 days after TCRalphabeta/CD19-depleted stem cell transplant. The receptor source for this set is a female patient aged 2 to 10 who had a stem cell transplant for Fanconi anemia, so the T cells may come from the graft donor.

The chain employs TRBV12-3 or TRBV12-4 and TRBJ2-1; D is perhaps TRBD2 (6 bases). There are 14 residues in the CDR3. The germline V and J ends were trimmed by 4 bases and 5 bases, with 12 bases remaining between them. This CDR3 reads CASSSGVRNNEQFF. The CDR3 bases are TGTGCCAGCAGTTCGGGAGTACGGAACAATGAGCAGTTCTTC.

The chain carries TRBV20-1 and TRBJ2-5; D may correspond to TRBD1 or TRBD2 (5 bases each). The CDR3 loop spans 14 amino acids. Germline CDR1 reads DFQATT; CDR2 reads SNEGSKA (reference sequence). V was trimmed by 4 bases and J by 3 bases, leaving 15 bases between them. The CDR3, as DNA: TGCAGTGCTACCCTCGACAGAGGGGAAGAGACCCAGTACTTC. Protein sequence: CSATLDRGEETQYF.

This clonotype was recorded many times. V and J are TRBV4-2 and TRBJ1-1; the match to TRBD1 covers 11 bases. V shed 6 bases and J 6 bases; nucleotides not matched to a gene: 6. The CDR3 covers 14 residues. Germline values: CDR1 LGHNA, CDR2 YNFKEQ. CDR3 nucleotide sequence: TGTGCCAGCAGATATGGACAGGGGGCGGCTGAAGCTTTCTTT. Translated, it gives CASRYGQGAAEAFF.

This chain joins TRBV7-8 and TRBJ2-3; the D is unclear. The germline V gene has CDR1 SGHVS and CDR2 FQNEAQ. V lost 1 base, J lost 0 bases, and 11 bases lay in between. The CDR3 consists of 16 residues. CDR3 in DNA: TGTGCCAGCAGCTTAGGCTTCAGCACTAGCACAGATACGCAGTATTTT. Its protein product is CASSLGFSTSTDTQYF.

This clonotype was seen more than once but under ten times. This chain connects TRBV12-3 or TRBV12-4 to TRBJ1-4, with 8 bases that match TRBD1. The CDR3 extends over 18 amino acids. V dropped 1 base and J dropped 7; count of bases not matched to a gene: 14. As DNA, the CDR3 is TGTGCCAGCAGTTTAGGTGTACAGGGGGGGAGTGGCGGTGAAAAACTGTTTTTT. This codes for CASSLGVQGGSGGEKLFF.

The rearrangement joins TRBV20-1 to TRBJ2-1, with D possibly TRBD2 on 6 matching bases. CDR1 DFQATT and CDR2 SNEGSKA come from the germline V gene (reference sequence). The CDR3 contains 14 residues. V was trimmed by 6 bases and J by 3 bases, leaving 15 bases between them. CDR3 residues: CSAPGLAYYNEQFF. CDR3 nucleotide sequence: TGCAGTGCCCCGGGACTGGCATACTACAATGAGCAGTTCTTC.

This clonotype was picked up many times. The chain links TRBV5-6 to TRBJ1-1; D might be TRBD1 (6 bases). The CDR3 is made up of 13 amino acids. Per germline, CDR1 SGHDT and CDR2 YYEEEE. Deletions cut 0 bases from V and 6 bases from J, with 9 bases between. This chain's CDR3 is CASSLVAGAEAFF. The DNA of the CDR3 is TGTGCCAGCAGCTTGGTCGCAGGGGCTGAAGCTTTCTTT.

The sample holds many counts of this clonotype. The CDR3 DNA follows: TGTGCCAGCAGTTTGCCGGGATTTGCGAACACCGGGGAGCTGTTTTTT. As protein: CASSLPGFANTGELFF. The chain is built from TRBV28 and TRBJ2-2; D possibly corresponds to TRBD2 (5 bases). This CDR3 has 16 residues. V was shortened by 3 bases and J by 0 bases, with 11 bases between the two germline ends. CDR1 is MDHEN, CDR2 SYDVKM, per germline.

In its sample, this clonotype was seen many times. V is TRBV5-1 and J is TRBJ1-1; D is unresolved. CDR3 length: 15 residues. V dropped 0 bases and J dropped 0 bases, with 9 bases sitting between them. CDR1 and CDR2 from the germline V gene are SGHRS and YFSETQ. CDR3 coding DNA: TGCGCCAGCAGCTTGGTGTACGGATTGAACACTGAAGCTTTCTTT. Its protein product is CASSLVYGLNTEAFF. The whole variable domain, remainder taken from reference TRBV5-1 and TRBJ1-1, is KAGVTQTPRYLIKTRGQQVTLSCSPISGHRSVSWYQQTPGQGLQFLFEYFSETQRNKGNFPGRFSGRQFSNSRSEMNVSTLELGDSALYLCASSLVYGLNTEAFFGQGTRLTVV.

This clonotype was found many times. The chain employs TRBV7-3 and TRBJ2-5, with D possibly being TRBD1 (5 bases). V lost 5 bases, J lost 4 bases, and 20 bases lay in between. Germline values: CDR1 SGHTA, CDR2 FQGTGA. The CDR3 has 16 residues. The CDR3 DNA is TGTGCCAGCAGCCCAAACATAGGGGCGCCTCCAGAGACCCAGTACTTC. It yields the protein CASSPNIGAPPETQYF.

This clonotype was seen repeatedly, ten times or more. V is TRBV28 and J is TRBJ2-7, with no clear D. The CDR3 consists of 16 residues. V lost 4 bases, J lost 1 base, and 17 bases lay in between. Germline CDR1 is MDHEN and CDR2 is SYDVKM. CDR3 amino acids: CASSSSSAFTSYEQYF. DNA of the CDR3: TGTGCCAGCAGTTCTTCCTCTGCTTTTACTTCCTACGAGCAGTACTTC.

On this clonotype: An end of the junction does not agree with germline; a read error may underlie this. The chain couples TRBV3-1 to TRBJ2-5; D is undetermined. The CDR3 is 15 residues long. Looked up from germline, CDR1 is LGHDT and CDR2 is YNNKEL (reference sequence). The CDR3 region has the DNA TGTGCCTGCAGCCAAACAGTACCGTACCAAGAGACCCAGTACTTC. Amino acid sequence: CACSQTVPYQETQYF.

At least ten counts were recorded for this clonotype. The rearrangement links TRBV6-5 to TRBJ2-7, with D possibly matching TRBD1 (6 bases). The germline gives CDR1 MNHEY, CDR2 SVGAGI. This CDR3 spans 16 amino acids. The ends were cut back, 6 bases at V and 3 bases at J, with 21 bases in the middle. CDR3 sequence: CASSRGMLTGGYEQYF. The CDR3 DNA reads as TGTGCCAGCAGCCGCGGTATGTTGACAGGAGGCTACGAGCAGTACTTC.

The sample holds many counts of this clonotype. CDR3 sequence reads: CASSPDRDLSQYF. In DNA, the CDR3 is TGTGCCAGCAGCCCAGACAGGGATCTCTCCCAGTACTTC. V usage is TRBV7-2 and J usage is TRBJ2-5; 7 bases are shared with TRBD1. Germline values: CDR1 SGHTA, CDR2 FQGNSA. V trimming: 5 bases; J trimming: 9 bases; junction bases outside the gene matches: 9. The CDR3 is 13 residues long.

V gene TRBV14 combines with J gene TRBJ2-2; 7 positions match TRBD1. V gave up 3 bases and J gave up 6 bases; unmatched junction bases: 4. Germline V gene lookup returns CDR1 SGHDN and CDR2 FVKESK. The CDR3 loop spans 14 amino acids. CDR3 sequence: CASSHRGKAGELFF. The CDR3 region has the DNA TGTGCCAGCAGCCACAGGGGGAAGGCCGGGGAGCTGTTTTTT.

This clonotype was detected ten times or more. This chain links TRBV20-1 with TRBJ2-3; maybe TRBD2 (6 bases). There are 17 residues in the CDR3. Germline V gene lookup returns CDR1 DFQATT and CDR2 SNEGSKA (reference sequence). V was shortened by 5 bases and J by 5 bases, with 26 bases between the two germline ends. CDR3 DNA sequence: TGCAGTGCTCACAAACACCCTGCAGGGACGGGGGTAGATACGCAGTATTTT. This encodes CSAHKHPAGTGVDTQYF.

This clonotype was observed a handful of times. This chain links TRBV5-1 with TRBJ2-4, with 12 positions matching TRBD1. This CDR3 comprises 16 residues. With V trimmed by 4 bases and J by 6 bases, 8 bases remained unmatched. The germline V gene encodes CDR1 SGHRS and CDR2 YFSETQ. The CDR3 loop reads CASSRAGTGGANIQYF. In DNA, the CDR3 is TGCGCCAGCAGCCGGGCCGGGACAGGGGGCGCAAACATTCAGTACTTC.